This entry lists 8 T cell receptor beta chains sequenced from one sample in a study of T-cell memory formation after mild COVID-19. From the 5' RACE reads, TCRdb called clonotypes with MiXCR, one entry per CDR3 protein. The sample comprises 200,000 to 250,000 distinct CDR3 sequences, approximately 9% of which are singletons, and 20% to 25% rests with the top ten. The material sequenced was PBMCs or a T cell subset sorted from them (not recorded which). The receptors originated from a man aged 18 to 35 who had mild COVID-19 (a few samples of this study predate the infection). Cell type and time point are not known.

This clonotype showed up many times. This chain connects TRBV20-1 to TRBJ1-1, with D possibly TRBD1 on 5 matching bases. Trimming removed 2 bases at V and 5 bases at J, with 15 bases between. The CDR3 consists of 14 residues. Germline loops: CDR1 DFQATT, CDR2 SNEGSKA (reference sequence). The CDR3 DNA reads TGCAGTGCTAGACATCAGGGTGATAAGACTGAAGCTTTCTTT. This codes for CSARHQGDKTEAFF.

This clonotype occurred a few times. The chain couples TRBV7-8 to TRBJ1-6; D possibly corresponds to TRBD1 (6 bases). The CDR3 length is 15 residues. Germline-derived CDR1 and CDR2 are SGHVS and FQNEAQ. Trimming cost V 5 bases and J 10 bases, with 18 bases left between them. Written as DNA, the CDR3 is TGTGCCAGCAGCCCACAGGGCAGGGCCGTCTCACCCCTCCACTTT. Translated, it gives CASSPQGRAVSPLHF.

This clonotype was counted at least ten times. The CDR3 reads CASSSGGTLSYEQYF. The CDR3 nucleotides are TGTGCCAGCAGCTCAGGGGGCACCCTCTCCTACGAGCAGTACTTC. This chain joins TRBV7-2 and TRBJ2-7, with 8 bases lining up with TRBD1. CDR1 and CDR2 (germline): SGHTA, FQGNSA. This CDR3 comprises 15 residues. Trimming took 4 bases from V and 0 from J; bases not matched to a gene: 5.

This clonotype has at least ten counts. This chain uses TRBV5-1 with TRBJ1-1; the D is unclear. This CDR3 contains 13 residues. Trimming stripped 4 bases from V and 11 bases from J, with 18 bases between. Germline-derived CDR1 and CDR2 are SGHRS and YFSETQ. CDR3 in DNA: TGCGCCAGCAGCCCCCGTCCCGGGGATCGGGCTTTCTTT. Its protein is CASSPRPGDRAFF.

This clonotype was picked up a small number of times. V and J are TRBV12-3 or TRBV12-4 and TRBJ2-2; D is possibly TRBD2 (6 bases). V was pared by 6 bases and J by 0 bases, with 14 bases between. This CDR3 is 16 amino acids long. CDR3 in DNA: TGTGCCAGCAGGGAATGGAGCGGGTCGAACACCGGGGAGCTGTTTTTT. Translated, it gives CASREWSGSNTGELFF.

This clonotype came up many times. The chain has TRBV4-3 and TRBJ1-3; D remains unclear. Per the germline V gene, CDR1 is LGHNA and CDR2 is YSLEER. The CDR3 loop spans 15 amino acids. Deletions cut 1 base from V and 2 bases from J, with 9 bases between. CDR3 region: CASSQARTAGNTIYF. The CDR3 coding sequence is TGCGCCAGCAGCCAAGCGCGGACGGCTGGAAACACCATATATTTT.

This clonotype came up a few times. The chain combines TRBV3-2 with TRBJ2-7; TRBD1, the table's D call, lacks a check against the DNA. TRBV3-2 is designated a pseudogene. The length of the CDR3 is 22 residues. The CDR3 loop is CASSQDSGIIDRCSPTSYEQYF. In DNA, the CDR3 is TGTGCCAGCAGCCAAGATTCTGGTATCATCGACAGGTGTTCTCCTACGTCCTACGAGCAGTACTTC.

The chain employs TRBV5-1 and TRBJ2-7, with no clear D. The CDR3 is made up of 15 amino acids. Germline-derived CDR1 and CDR2 are SGHRS and YFSETQ. V lost 4 bases and J lost 3, with 17 bases in between. The CDR3 sequence is CASSLVPDLYYEQYF. The CDR3 DNA sequence: TGCGCCAGCAGCCTGGTCCCGGACCTGTACTACGAGCAGTACTTC.